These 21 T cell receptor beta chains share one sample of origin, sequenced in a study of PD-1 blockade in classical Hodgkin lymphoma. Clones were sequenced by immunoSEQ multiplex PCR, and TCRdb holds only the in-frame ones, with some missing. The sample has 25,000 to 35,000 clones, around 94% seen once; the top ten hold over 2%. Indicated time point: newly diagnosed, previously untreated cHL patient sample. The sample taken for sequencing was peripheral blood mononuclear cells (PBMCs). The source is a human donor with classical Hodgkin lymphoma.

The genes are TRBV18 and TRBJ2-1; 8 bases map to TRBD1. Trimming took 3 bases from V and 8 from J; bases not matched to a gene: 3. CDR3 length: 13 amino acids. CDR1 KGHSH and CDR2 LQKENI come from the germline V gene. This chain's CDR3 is CASSPGQGDEQFF. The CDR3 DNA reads TGTGCCAGCTCACCCGGACAGGGTGATGAGCAGTTCTTC.

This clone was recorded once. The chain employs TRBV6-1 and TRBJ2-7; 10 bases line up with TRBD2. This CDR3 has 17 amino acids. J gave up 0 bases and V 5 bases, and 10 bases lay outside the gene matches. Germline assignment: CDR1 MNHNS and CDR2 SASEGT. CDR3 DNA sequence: TGTGCCAGCAGTCAAGGACTAGCGGCAGTCTTCTCCTACGAGCAGTACTTC. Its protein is CASSQGLAAVFSYEQYF.

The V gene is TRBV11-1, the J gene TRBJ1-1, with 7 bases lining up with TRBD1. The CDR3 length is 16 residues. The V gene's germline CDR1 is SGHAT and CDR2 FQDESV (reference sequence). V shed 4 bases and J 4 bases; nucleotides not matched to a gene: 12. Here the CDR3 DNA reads TGTGCCAGCAGCTACGGGGACAGTAATTCGGCCACTGAAGCTTTCTTT. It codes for CASSYGDSNSATEAFF.

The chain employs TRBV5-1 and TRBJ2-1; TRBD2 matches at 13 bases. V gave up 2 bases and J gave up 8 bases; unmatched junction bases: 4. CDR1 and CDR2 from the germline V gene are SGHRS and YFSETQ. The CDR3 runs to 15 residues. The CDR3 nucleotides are TGCGCCAGCAGCTTAGGGACTAGCGGGATCTATGAGCAGTTCTTC. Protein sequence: CASSLGTSGIYEQFF.

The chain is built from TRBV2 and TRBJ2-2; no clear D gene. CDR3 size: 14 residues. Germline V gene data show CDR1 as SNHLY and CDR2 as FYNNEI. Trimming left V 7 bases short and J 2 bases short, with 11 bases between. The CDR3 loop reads CASIMDGNTGELFF. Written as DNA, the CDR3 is TGTGCCAGCATAATGGACGGTAACACCGGGGAGCTGTTTTTT.

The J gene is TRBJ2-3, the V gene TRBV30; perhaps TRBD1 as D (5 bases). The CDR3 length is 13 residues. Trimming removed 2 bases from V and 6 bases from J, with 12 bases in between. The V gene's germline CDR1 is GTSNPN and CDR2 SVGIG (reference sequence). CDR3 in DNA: TGTGCCTGGAGTTCAGGGTTTGGCGATACGCAGTATTTT. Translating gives CAWSSGFGDTQYF. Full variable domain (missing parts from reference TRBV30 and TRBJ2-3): SQTIHQWPATLVQPVGSPLSLECTVEGTSNPNLYWYRQAAGRGLQLLFYSVGIGQISSEVPQNLSASRPQDRQFILSSKKLLLSDSGFYLCAWSSGFGDTQYFGPGTRLTVL.

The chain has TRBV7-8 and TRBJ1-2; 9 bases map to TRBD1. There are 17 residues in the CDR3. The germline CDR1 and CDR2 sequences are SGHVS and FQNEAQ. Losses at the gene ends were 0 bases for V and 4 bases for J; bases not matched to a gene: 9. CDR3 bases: TGTGCCAGCAGCTTAGCGAGGCTAGGGACAGGGAGCTATGGCTACACCTTC. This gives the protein CASSLARLGTGSYGYTF.

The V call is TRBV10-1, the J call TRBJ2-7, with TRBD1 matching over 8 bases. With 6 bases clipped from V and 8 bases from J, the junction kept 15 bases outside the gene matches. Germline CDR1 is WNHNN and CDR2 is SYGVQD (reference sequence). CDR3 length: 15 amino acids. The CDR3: CASSSTGDLRSKQYF. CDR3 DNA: TGCGCCAGCAGCTCGACAGGGGACCTACGAAGTAAGCAGTACTTC.

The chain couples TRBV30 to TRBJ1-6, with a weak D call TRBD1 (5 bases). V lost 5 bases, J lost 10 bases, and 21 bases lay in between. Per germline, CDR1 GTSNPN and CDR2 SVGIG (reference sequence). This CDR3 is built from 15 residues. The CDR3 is CAWAPGGGSWSPLHF. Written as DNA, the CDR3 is TGTGCCTGGGCCCCGGGCGGGGGTTCGTGGTCACCCCTCCACTTT.

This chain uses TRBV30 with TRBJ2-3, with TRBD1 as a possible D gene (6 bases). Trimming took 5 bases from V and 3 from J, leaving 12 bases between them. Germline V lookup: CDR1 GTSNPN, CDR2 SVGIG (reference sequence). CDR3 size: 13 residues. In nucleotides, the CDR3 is TGTGCCTGGGGGGTAGGGGGAACAGATACGCAGTATTTT. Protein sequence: CAWGVGGTDTQYF.

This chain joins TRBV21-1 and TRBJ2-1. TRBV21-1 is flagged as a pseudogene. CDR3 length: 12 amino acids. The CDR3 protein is CASSKPGDEQFF. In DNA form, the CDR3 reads TGTGCCAGCAGCAAACCGGGCGATGAGCAGTTCTTC.

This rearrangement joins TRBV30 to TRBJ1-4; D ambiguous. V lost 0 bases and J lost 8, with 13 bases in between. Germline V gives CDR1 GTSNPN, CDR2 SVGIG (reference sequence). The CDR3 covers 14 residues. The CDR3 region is CAWSVRAFNEKLFF. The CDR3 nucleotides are TGTGCCTGGAGTGTACGGGCGTTTAACGAAAAACTGTTTTTT.

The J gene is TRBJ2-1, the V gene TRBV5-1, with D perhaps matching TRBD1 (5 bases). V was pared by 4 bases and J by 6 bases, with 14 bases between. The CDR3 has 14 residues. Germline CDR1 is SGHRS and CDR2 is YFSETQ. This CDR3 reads CASSGYDTGNEQFF. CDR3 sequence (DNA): TGCGCCAGCAGCGGTTACGATACAGGCAATGAGCAGTTCTTC.

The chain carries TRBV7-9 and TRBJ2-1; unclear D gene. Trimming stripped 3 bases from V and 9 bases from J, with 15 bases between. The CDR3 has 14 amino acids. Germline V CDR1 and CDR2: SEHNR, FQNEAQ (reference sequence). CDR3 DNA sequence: TGTGCCAGCAGCTTGAACCTGGGGTGGATTGAGCAGTTCTTC. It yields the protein CASSLNLGWIEQFF.

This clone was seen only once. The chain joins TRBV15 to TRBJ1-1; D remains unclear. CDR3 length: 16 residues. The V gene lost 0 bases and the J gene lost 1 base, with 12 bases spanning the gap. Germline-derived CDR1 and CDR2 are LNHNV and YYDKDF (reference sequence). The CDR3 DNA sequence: TGTGCCACCAGCAGAGATAGGCGATCCGAGAACACTGAAGCTTTCTTT. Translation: CATSRDRRSENTEAFF.

CDR3 loop: CASSQTEGRGLYGYTF. CDR3 nucleotides: TGCGCCAGCAGCCAGACGGAGGGCAGGGGTCTGTATGGCTACACCTTC. The chain couples TRBV4-1 to TRBJ1-2, with D possibly being TRBD1 (6 bases). V was clipped by 3 bases and J by 5 bases, with 19 bases between them. CDR3 length: 16 residues. CDR1 is MGHRA and CDR2 is YSYEKL in the germline V gene.

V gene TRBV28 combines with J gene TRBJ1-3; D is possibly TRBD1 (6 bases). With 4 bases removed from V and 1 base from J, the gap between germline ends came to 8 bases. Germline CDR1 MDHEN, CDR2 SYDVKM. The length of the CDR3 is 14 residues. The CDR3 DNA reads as TGTGCCAGCAGTTCTGACAGGTCTGGAAACACCATATATTTT. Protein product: CASSSDRSGNTIYF. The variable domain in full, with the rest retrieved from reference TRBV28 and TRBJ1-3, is DVKVTQSSRYLVKRTGEKVFLECVQDMDHENMFWYRQDPGLGLRLIYFSYDVKMKEKGDIPEGYSVSREKKERFSLILESASTNQTSMYLCASSSDRSGNTIYFGEGSWLTVV.

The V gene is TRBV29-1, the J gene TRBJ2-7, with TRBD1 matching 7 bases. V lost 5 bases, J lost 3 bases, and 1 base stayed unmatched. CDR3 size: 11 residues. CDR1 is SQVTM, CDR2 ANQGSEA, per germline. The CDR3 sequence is CSVWDSYEQYF. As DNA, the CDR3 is TGCAGCGTTTGGGACAGCTACGAGCAGTACTTC.

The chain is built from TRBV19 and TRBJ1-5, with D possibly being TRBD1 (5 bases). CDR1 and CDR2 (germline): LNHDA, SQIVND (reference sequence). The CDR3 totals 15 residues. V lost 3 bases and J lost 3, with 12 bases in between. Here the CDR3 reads CASSILAGINQPQHF. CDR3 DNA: TGTGCCAGTAGTATTCTAGCAGGGATCAATCAGCCCCAGCATTTT.

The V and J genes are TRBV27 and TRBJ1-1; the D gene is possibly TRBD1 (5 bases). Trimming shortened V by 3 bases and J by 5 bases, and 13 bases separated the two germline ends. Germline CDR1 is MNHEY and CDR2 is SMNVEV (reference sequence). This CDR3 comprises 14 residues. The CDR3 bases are TGTGCCAGCAGTTTTGGACACCCCATGACTGAAGCTTTCTTT. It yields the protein CASSFGHPMTEAFF.

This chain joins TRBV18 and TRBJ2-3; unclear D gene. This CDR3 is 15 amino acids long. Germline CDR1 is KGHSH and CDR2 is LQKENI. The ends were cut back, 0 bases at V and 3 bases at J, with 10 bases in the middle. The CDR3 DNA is TGTGCCAGCTCACCACCCTTTCCAATAACAGATACGCAGTATTTT. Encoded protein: CASSPPFPITDTQYF.